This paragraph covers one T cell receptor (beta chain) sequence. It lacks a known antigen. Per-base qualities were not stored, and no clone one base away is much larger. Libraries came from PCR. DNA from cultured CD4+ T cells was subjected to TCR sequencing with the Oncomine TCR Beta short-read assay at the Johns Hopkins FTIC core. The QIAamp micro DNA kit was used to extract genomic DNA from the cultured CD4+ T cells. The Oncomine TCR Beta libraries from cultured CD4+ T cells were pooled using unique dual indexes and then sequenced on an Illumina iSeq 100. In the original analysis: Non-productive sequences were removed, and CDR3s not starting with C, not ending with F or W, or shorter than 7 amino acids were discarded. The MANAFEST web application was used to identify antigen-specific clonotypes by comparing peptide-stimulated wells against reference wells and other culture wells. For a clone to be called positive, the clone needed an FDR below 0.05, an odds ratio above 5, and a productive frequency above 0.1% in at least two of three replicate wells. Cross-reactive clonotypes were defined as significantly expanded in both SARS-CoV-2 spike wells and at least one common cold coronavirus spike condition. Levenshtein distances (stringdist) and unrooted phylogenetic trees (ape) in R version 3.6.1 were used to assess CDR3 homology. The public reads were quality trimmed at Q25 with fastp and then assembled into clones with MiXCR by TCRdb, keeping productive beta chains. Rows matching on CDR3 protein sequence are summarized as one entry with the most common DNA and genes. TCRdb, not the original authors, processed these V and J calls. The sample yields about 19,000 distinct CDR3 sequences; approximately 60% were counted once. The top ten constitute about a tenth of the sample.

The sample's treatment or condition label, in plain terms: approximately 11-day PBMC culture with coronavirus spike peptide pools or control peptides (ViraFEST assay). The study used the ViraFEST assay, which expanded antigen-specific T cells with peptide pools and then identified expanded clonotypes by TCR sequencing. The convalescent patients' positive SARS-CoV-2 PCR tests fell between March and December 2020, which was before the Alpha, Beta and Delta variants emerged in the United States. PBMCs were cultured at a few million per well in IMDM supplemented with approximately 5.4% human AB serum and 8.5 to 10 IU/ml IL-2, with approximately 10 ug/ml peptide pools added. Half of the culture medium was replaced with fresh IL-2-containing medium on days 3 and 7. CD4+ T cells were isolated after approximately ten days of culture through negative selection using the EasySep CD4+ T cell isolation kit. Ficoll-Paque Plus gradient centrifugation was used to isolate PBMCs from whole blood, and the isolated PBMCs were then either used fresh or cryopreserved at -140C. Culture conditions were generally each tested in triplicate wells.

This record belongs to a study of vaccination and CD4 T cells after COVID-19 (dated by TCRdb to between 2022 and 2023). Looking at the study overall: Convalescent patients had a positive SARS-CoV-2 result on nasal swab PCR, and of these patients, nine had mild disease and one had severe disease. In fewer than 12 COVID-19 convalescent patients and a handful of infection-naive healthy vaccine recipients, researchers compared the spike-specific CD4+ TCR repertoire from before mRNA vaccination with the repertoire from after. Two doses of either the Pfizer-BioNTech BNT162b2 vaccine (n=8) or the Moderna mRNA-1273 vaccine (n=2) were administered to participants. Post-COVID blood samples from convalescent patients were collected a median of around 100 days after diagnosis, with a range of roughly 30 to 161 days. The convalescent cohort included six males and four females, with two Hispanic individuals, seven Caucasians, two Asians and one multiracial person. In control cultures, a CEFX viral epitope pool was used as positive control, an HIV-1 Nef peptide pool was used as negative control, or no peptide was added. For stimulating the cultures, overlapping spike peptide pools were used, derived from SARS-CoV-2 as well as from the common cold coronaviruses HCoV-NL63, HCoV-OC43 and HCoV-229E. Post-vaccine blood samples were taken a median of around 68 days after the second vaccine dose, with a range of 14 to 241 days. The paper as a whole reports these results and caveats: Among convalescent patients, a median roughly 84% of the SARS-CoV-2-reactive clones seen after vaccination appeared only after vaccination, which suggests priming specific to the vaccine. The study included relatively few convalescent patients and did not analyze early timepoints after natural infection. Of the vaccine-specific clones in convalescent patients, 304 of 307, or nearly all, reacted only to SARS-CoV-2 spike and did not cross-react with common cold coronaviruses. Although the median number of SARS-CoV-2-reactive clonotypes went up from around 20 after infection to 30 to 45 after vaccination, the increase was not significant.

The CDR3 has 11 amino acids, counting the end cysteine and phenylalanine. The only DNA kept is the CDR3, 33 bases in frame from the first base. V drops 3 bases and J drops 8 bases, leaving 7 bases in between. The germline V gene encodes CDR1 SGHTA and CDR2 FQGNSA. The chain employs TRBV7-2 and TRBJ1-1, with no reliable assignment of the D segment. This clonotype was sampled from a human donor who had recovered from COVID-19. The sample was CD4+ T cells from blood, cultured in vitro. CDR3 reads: CASSFGMEAFF. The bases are TGTGCCAGCAGCTTCGGGATGGAAGCTTTCTTT.